The 10 T cell receptor beta chains below were found in one sample sequenced in a study of blood T cells in healthy people across ages. PCR was performed a second time for roughly 7 to 12 cycles using a sample-barcoded 5' primer and a J-beta primer mix. TCRdb passed the 5' RACE reads through MiXCR, listing each CDR3 protein once. This table holds hundreds of thousands of distinct CDR3 sequences, 49% found once. Sequenced: blood. The receptors were sampled from a woman aged 55-69 years in good health.

This clonotype occurred many times. This CDR3 reads CATGVAGVYEQYF. The CDR3 nucleotides are TGTGCCACAGGAGTAGCGGGGGTATACGAGCAGTACTTC. The V gene is TRBV10-3, the J gene TRBJ2-7; 9 bases map to TRBD2. This CDR3 is built from 13 residues. From germline, CDR1 is ENHRY and CDR2 SYGVKD. V was clipped by 10 bases and J by 4 bases; unmatched bases: 8.

This chain joins TRBV20-1 and TRBJ2-1; TRBD2 matches 7 bases. The length of the CDR3 is 14 residues. The ends lost 7 bases at V and 5 bases at J; junction bases unmatched: 11. In germline, CDR1 is DFQATT, CDR2 SNEGSKA (reference sequence). CDR3 amino acids: CSGGIAGKNNEQFF. For the CDR3, the DNA is TGCAGTGGCGGGATAGCGGGTAAAAACAATGAGCAGTTCTTC.

The V gene is TRBV28, the J gene TRBJ1-1; D uncertain. The CDR3 is 12 amino acids. V was shortened by 6 bases and J by 1 base, with 6 bases between the two germline ends. Germline assignment: CDR1 MDHEN and CDR2 SYDVKM. The CDR3 DNA follows: TGTGCCAGCAGGCTATCGAACACTGAAGCTTTCTTT. Translating gives CASRLSNTEAFF.

The gene calls are TRBV6-2 or TRBV6-3 and TRBJ2-1; D assignment may be TRBD1 or TRBD2 (5 bases each). The better agreement between TRBJ2-7 and the DNA end casts doubt on the J call. This CDR3 has 16 amino acids. Per germline, CDR1 MNHEY and CDR2 SVGEGT. CDR3 loop: CASGSRDAVYYNEQYF. The CDR3 DNA reads as TGTGCCAGCGGTAGCAGGGACGCGGTTTATTACAATGAGCAGTACTTC.

The chain combines TRBV21-1 with TRBJ2-7. TRBV21-1 is described as a pseudogene. The CDR3 consists of 13 residues. The CDR3 loop is CASVLRNSYEQYF. The CDR3 DNA sequence: TGTGCCAGCGTCTTACGGAACTCCTACGAGCAGTACTTC.

The gene calls are TRBV20-1 and TRBJ2-5, with 14 nucleotides matching TRBD2. Germline assignment: CDR1 DFQATT and CDR2 SNEGSKA (reference sequence). This CDR3 contains 14 residues. Germline trimming cut 6 bases from V and 4 bases from J; bases unmatched to any gene: 4. The CDR3 nucleotides are TGCAGTGCGCAGGGGACTAGCGGGAGAGAGACCCAGTACTTC. This translates into CSAQGTSGRETQYF.

This clonotype was observed at least ten times. V gene TRBV12-3 or TRBV12-4 combines with J gene TRBJ1-1, with TRBD1 as a possible D gene (6 bases). V lost 3 bases to trimming and J lost 3 bases, with 8 bases between them. The length of the CDR3 is 13 residues. CDR3 coding DNA: TGTGCCAGCAGTTTGGACAGCTACACTGAAGCTTTCTTT. Its protein product is CASSLDSYTEAFF.

The chain links TRBV15 to TRBJ1-1, with no clear D. V lost 0 bases to trimming and J lost 3 bases, with 5 bases between them. Per the germline V gene, CDR1 is LNHNV and CDR2 is YYDKDF (reference sequence). The CDR3 is 13 amino acids. The CDR3: CATSRDRDTEAFF. The CDR3 region has the DNA TGTGCCACCAGCAGAGATAGGGACACTGAAGCTTTCTTT.

This rearrangement joins TRBV5-1 to TRBJ2-4, with D perhaps TRBD2 (6 bases). Matching the DNA end better, TRBJ2-7 makes the J call doubtful. CDR1 is SGHRS and CDR2 is YFSETQ in the germline V gene. The CDR3 contains 15 residues. Written as DNA, the CDR3 is TGCGCCAGCAGCCCAGATGGAGGGACCGACTACGAGCAGTACTTC. It yields the protein CASSPDGGTDYEQYF.

In DNA, the CDR3 is TGCGCCAGCAGCTGGGAGAGCTCCTATAATTCACCCCTCCACTTT. Translating it yields CASSWESSYNSPLHF. V usage is TRBV5-1 and J usage is TRBJ1-6; D gene ambiguous. Germline CDR1 and CDR2: SGHRS and YFSETQ. The V and J ends lost 3 bases and 0 bases respectively, with 7 bases between them. CDR3 length equals 15 residues.